The rows below give T cell receptor beta chains drawn from one sample of a study of T cell responses to AZD1222 COVID-19 vaccine. Method: immunoSEQ multiplex PCR; TCRdb's copy keeps in-frame clones and lacks some. The repertoire holds 65,000 to 75,000 clones, with 80% as singletons. Sequencing used peripheral blood, obtained 28 days after the second AZD1222 dose. These receptors all come from an adult who received the AZD1222 COVID-19 vaccine. CDR3s include the opening cysteine and the closing phenylalanine or tryptophan. Fields, in order: D gene, clone size, V gene, J gene, CDR3 DNA, CDR3 protein. D genes are given only for firm matches. Expanded clones get a size class; other rows say once, few or many, or leave the size out.

d_call: TRBD2
clone_size: -
v_call: TRBV19
j_call: TRBJ2-3
cdr3_nt: TGTGCCAGTCTACCTAGCGGAAGCACAGATACGCAGTATTTT
cdr3_aa: CASLPSGSTDTQYF

d_call: TRBD2
clone_size: once
v_call: TRBV19
j_call: TRBJ2-5
cdr3_nt: TGTGCCAGTAGTATGAGACTAGCGGGAGAGACCCAGTACTTC
cdr3_aa: CASSMRLAGETQYF

d_call: -
clone_size: -
v_call: TRBV18
j_call: TRBJ1-6
cdr3_nt: TGTGCCAGCTCATTTAGACAATTTAGGGGCGATTCACCCCTCCACTTT
cdr3_aa: CASSFRQFRGDSPLHF

d_call: TRBD2
clone_size: -
v_call: TRBV6-7
j_call: TRBJ2-7
cdr3_nt: TGTGCCAGCAGTTATACCCCATTATGTAGCGGGGGAACCAATAGCTCCTACGAGCAGTACTTC
cdr3_aa: CASSYTPLCSGGTNSSYEQYF

d_call: -
clone_size: once
v_call: TRBV15
j_call: TRBJ2-2
cdr3_nt: TGTGCCACCAGCACAGGGAGTAAGGGCTCCACCGGGGAGCTGTTTTTT
cdr3_aa: CATSTGSKGSTGELFF

d_call: -
clone_size: -
v_call: TRBV18
j_call: TRBJ2-5
cdr3_nt: TGTGCCAGCTCACCGCTAGGGGTTTCCCAAGAGACCCAGTACTTC
cdr3_aa: CASSPLGVSQETQYF

d_call: -
clone_size: once
v_call: TRBV6-5
j_call: TRBJ1-6
cdr3_nt: TGTGCCAGCAGTTACTCTACAGGGAATAATTCACCCCTCCACTTT
cdr3_aa: CASSYSTGNNSPLHF

d_call: -
clone_size: -
v_call: TRBV3-1/TRBV3-2
j_call: TRBJ1-5
cdr3_nt: TGTGCCAGCAGCCAAGGACGCAATCAGCCCCAGCATTTT
cdr3_aa: CASSQGRNQPQHF

d_call: -
clone_size: -
v_call: TRBV19
j_call: TRBJ2-1
cdr3_nt: TGTGCCAGTAGTATATCGCCAAGCTCCTACAATGAGCAGTTCTTC
cdr3_aa: CASSISPSSYNEQFF

d_call: -
clone_size: -
v_call: TRBV27
j_call: TRBJ2-1
cdr3_nt: TGTGCCAGCAGCCCACATAGCTCCTACAATGAGCAGTTCTTC
cdr3_aa: CASSPHSSYNEQFF

d_call: TRBD1
clone_size: -
v_call: TRBV5-6
j_call: TRBJ2-7
cdr3_nt: TGTGCCAGCAATCCCCAGGGGGCAGTCTACGAGCAGTACTTC
cdr3_aa: CASNPQGAVYEQYF

d_call: -
clone_size: -
v_call: TRBV11-2
j_call: TRBJ2-7
cdr3_nt: TGTGCCAGCAGCTTAACTGGGGGCTCCTACGAGCAGTACTTC
cdr3_aa: CASSLTGGSYEQYF

d_call: -
clone_size: -
v_call: TRBV19
j_call: TRBJ2-3
cdr3_nt: TGTGCCAGTATCTCCTCGGGCGGAGATACGCAGTATTTT
cdr3_aa: CASISSGGDTQYF

d_call: TRBD2
clone_size: -
v_call: TRBV5-6
j_call: TRBJ2-1
cdr3_nt: TGTGCCAGCAGCTTGGACAGCGGGGGCGCCTACAATGAGCAGTTCTTC
cdr3_aa: CASSLDSGGAYNEQFF

d_call: -
clone_size: -
v_call: TRBV5-8
j_call: TRBJ1-1
cdr3_nt: TGTGCCAGCAGCTTGGGCCCGGGGAACACTGAAGCTTTCTTT
cdr3_aa: CASSLGPGNTEAFF

d_call: -
clone_size: few
v_call: TRBV28
j_call: TRBJ2-3
cdr3_nt: TGTGCCAGCAGTCTAGGGACGCCGGGGGATACGCAGTATTTT
cdr3_aa: CASSLGTPGDTQYF

d_call: -
clone_size: -
v_call: TRBV28
j_call: TRBJ1-2
cdr3_nt: TGTGCCAGCAGTAGAAGGAATGGCTACACCTTC
cdr3_aa: CASSRRNGYTF

d_call: -
clone_size: -
v_call: TRBV7-8
j_call: TRBJ1-1
cdr3_nt: TGTGCCAGCAGCTTAGAGAGGGCAGGGAGGTCGAACACTGAAGCTTTCTTT
cdr3_aa: CASSLERAGRSNTEAFF

d_call: -
clone_size: -
v_call: TRBV29-1
j_call: TRBJ2-2
cdr3_nt: TGCAGCGCCCGGGACCCCAACACCGGGGAGCTGTTTTTT
cdr3_aa: CSARDPNTGELFF

d_call: TRBD2
clone_size: -
v_call: TRBV7-3
j_call: TRBJ2-3
cdr3_nt: TGTGCCAGCAGCCCCGTAGCGGGAGTGGGCACAGATACGCAGTATTTT
cdr3_aa: CASSPVAGVGTDTQYF

d_call: -
clone_size: few
v_call: TRBV19
j_call: TRBJ1-1
cdr3_nt: TGTGCCAGTAGTATAGTCGCTTTGCTGGGCACTGAAGCTTTCTTT
cdr3_aa: CASSIVALLGTEAFF

d_call: TRBD1
clone_size: -
v_call: TRBV18
j_call: TRBJ1-6
cdr3_nt: TGTGCCAGCTCACCAGACCCCGGGACAGGGGGCCCCGTCCACTTT
cdr3_aa: CASSPDPGTGGPVHF

d_call: -
clone_size: once
v_call: TRBV7-3
j_call: TRBJ1-1
cdr3_nt: TGTGCCAGCAGCCCTTACCCGACGGGGACAACGAACACTGAAGCTTTCTTT
cdr3_aa: CASSPYPTGTTNTEAFF

d_call: TRBD2
clone_size: -
v_call: TRBV5-8
j_call: TRBJ2-7
cdr3_nt: TGTGCCAGCAGCAAACTAGCGGGCAACTCCTACGAGCAGTACTTC
cdr3_aa: CASSKLAGNSYEQYF